Listed below are T cell receptor beta chains from one sample, sequenced in a study of vaccination effects on CD4 cells after COVID-19. The method was immunoSEQ multiplex PCR; TCRdb's version includes in-frame clones alone and lacks a portion of them. The profile covers fewer than 80,000 clones, with about 74% appearing a single time and about 1.4% taken by the ten largest. These receptors' targets are unknown. Specimen: CD4+ T cells from PBMCs cultured with HCoV-229E spike peptides, collected after COVID-19 vaccination. These receptors were obtained from a human donor who received a COVID-19 vaccine. The CDR3 runs from the conserved cysteine through the conserved F or W. The order of the fields is clone size, J gene, V gene, D gene, CDR3 DNA, CDR3 protein. D genes are given only for firm matches. A clone size is listed for some rows: how often the clone was seen (once, few, many), or a class if it is expanded.

size: .; J: TRBJ1-3; V: TRBV2; D: .; DNA: TGTGCCAGCAGTGACTCCCCAGGGATCGGAAACACCATATATTTT; CDR3: CASSDSPGIGNTIYF
size: .; J: TRBJ1-2; V: TRBV5-6; D: .; DNA: TGTGCCAGCAGCTCCCGGGACCGAAACTATGGCTACACCTTC; CDR3: CASSSRDRNYGYTF
size: .; J: TRBJ2-2; V: TRBV16; D: .; DNA: TGTGCCAGCAGCAGGCAGGGAAGCACCGGGGAGCTGTTTTTT; CDR3: CASSRQGSTGELFF
size: .; J: TRBJ1-4; V: TRBV7-9; D: .; DNA: TGTGCCAGCAGCTTAGGGATAGGGGCAACTAATGAAAAACTGTTTTTT; CDR3: CASSLGIGATNEKLFF
size: .; J: TRBJ1-4; V: TRBV12-3/TRBV12-4; D: .; DNA: TGTGCCAGCAGTTTCGGGGTGGGGAGAAAACTGTTTTTT; CDR3: CASSFGVGRKLFF
size: few; J: TRBJ2-2; V: TRBV5-4; D: TRBD1; DNA: TGTGCCAGCAGCTTGGTGTCAGGGGGCAAGAGTACCGGGGAGCTGTTTTTT; CDR3: CASSLVSGGKSTGELFF
size: .; J: TRBJ1-1; V: TRBV27; D: .; DNA: TGTGCCAGCAGATCGGTCGGGGGGGGCACTGAAGCTTTCTTT; CDR3: CASRSVGGGTEAFF
size: .; J: TRBJ1-1; V: TRBV12-3/TRBV12-4; D: .; DNA: TGTGCCAGCAACATGGGGGGAACTGAAGCTTTCTTT; CDR3: CASNMGGTEAFF
size: few; J: TRBJ2-2; V: TRBV7-9; D: .; DNA: TGTGCCAGCAGCCTTTCGAACACCGGGGAGCTGTTTTTT; CDR3: CASSLSNTGELFF
size: .; J: TRBJ2-2; V: TRBV5-1; D: .; DNA: TGCGCCAGCAGCTTCGAAACAGGGTGGGGCGGGGAGCTGTTTTTT; CDR3: CASSFETGWGGELFF
size: .; J: TRBJ1-2; V: TRBV6-2/TRBV6-3; D: .; DNA: TGTGCCAGCAGTTACTCAGGGTGGAACGGAGGCTACACCTTC; CDR3: CASSYSGWNGGYTF
size: .; J: TRBJ1-2; V: TRBV19; D: .; DNA: TGTGCCAGTAGTATGCTTGAGGGGGGACGAGGCTACACCTTC; CDR3: CASSMLEGGRGYTF
size: .; J: TRBJ1-6; V: TRBV24-1; D: .; DNA: TGTGCCACCAGTGATTTGTCAAAGGACGACTCCTATAATTCACCCCTCCACTTT; CDR3: CATSDLSKDDSYNSPLHF
size: .; J: TRBJ1-2; V: TRBV5-8; D: .; DNA: TGTGCCAGCAGCTTCTCCGAAAGCGGGGCTGGCTATGGCTACACCTTC; CDR3: CASSFSESGAGYGYTF
size: .; J: TRBJ1-2; V: TRBV10-2; D: .; DNA: TGCGCCAGCAGTGGAGGGACTAACTATGGCTACACCTTC; CDR3: CASSGGTNYGYTF
size: .; J: TRBJ1-2; V: TRBV18; D: TRBD1; DNA: TGTGCCAGCTCACCGGGACAGGGAAGGGAAAGTGGCTACACCTTC; CDR3: CASSPGQGRESGYTF
size: once; J: TRBJ2-5; V: TRBV3-1/TRBV3-2; D: TRBD2; DNA: TGTGCCAGCAGCCACGGGGGGGCAGGGGAGACCCAGTACTTC; CDR3: CASSHGGAGETQYF
size: .; J: TRBJ1-1; V: TRBV28; D: .; DNA: TGTGCCAGCAGGCCAGGAGGGCCCGGCACTGAAGCTTTCTTT; CDR3: CASRPGGPGTEAFF
size: .; J: TRBJ2-5; V: TRBV5-4; D: TRBD2; DNA: TGTGCCAGCAGCTTACTGACTAGCGGACAAGAGACCCAGTACTTC; CDR3: CASSLLTSGQETQYF
size: .; J: TRBJ1-6; V: TRBV18; D: .; DNA: TGTGCCAGCTCCGTAACACCGCCAGGGAGTAATTCACCCCTCCACTTT; CDR3: CASSVTPPGSNSPLHF
size: .; J: TRBJ1-5; V: TRBV7-2; D: .; DNA: TGTGCCAGCAGTCTAGTCCGGGACTCGGGTCAGCCCCAGCATTTT; CDR3: CASSLVRDSGQPQHF
size: .; J: TRBJ1-1; V: TRBV5-1; D: .; DNA: TGCGCCAGCAGCTTAACGGGGGCGGGAACTGAAGCTTTCTTT; CDR3: CASSLTGAGTEAFF
size: .; J: TRBJ1-6; V: TRBV28; D: .; DNA: TGTGCCAGCAGTTTACAGGGAAGTTATTCACCCCTCCACTTT; CDR3: CASSLQGSYSPLHF
size: .; J: TRBJ2-5; V: TRBV5-1; D: .; DNA: TGCGCCAGCAGCTTGGCGTTCCCCCCAACAGGAGTCGGGGAGACCCAGTACTTC; CDR3: CASSLAFPPTGVGETQYF
size: few; J: TRBJ2-3; V: TRBV24-1; D: TRBD2; DNA: TGTGCCACCAGTGACCCCCGGGGGGTATCTAGCACAGATACGCAGTATTTT; CDR3: CATSDPRGVSSTDTQYF
size: few; J: TRBJ2-3; V: TRBV5-6; D: .; DNA: TGTGCCAGCAGCTTTTTGTGGGGAGATACGCAGTATTTT; CDR3: CASSFLWGDTQYF
size: .; J: TRBJ2-2; V: TRBV7-3; D: .; DNA: TGTGCCAGCAGCTTAACGTCGGGCGGCAACACCGGGGAGCTGTTTTTT; CDR3: CASSLTSGGNTGELFF
size: .; J: TRBJ1-2; V: TRBV6-1; D: .; DNA: TGTGCCAGCAGTGAACGGGCCAAAGGGTTCCCCAATGGCTACACCTTC; CDR3: CASSERAKGFPNGYTF